Below, 2 T cell receptor beta chains from the same sample are listed, as sequenced in a study of breast tumors, draining lymph nodes, adjacent tissues. Breast cancer patients provided tissue from their axillary draining lymph nodes. TCRdb processed the multiplex PCR reads anew with MiXCR; each CDR3 protein has one entry. Of about 180,000 distinct CDR3 sequences in the sample, approximately 30% were seen once. Sample: axillary lymph node tissue. Source of these receptors: a female donor with breast cancer. Some clones in this sample may be carry-over from other donors' samples.

This clonotype appeared a few times. This chain joins TRBV28 and TRBJ2-7; 9 bases match TRBD2. The CDR3 length is 14 residues. Trimming took 3 bases from V and 9 from J; bases not matched to a gene: 9. CDR1 and CDR2 from the germline V gene are MDHEN and SYDVKM. Here the CDR3 DNA reads TGTGCCAGCAGTTTCGGGACTAGCAAACTAGGGCAGTACTTC. Residues: CASSFGTSKLGQYF.

The chain carries TRBV7-9 and TRBJ1-1; D ambiguous. Trimming cost V 4 bases and J 3 bases, with 15 bases left between them. The CDR3 extends over 15 amino acids. CDR1 and CDR2 (germline): SEHNR, FQNEAQ (reference sequence). In nucleotides, the CDR3 is TGTGCCAGCAGCTCAGAGGGCAGGCTGGACACTGAAGCTTTCTTT. This gives the protein CASSSEGRLDTEAFF.